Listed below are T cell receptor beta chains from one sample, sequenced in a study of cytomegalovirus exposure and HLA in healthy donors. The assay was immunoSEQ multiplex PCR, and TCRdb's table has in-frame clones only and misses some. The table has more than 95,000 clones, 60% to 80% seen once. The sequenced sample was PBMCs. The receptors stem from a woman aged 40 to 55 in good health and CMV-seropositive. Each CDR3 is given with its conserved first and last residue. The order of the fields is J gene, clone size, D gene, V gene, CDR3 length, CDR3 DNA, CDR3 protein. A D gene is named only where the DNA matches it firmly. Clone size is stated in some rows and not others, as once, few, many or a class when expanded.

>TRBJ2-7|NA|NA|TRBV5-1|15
TGCGCCAGCAGCTTGAGCCCAAGGGGAAGCTACGAGCAGTACTTC
CASSLSPRGSYEQYF
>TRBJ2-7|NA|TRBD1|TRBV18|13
TGTGCCAGCTCACACGGGACAGTTTACGAGCAGTACTTC
CASSHGTVYEQYF
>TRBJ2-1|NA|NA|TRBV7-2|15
TGTGCCAGCAGCTTAGGCCGGGTACGAGCCTCTGAGCAGTTCTTC
CASSLGRVRASEQFF
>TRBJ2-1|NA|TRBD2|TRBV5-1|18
TGCGCCAGCAGCTCGATGCCTCTAGCTAGCGGTTCCTACAATGAGCAGTTCTTC
CASSSMPLASGSYNEQFF
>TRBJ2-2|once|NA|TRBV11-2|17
TGTGCCAGCAGCTCACTCCGGGGGACAGTGAACACCGGGGAGCTGTTTTTT
CASSSLRGTVNTGELFF
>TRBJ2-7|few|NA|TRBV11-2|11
TGTGCCAGCAGCTTTAGGACAGAGCAGTACTTC
CASSFRTEQYF
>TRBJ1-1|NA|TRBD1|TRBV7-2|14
TGTGCCAGCAGCTCTCTTATTAGAGGCAGGGGGGCTTTCTTT
CASSSLIRGRGAFF
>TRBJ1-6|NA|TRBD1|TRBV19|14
TGTGCCAGTACCGACAGGGCCCCTAATTCACCCCTCCACTTT
CASTDRAPNSPLHF
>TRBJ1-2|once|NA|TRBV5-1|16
TGCGCCAGCAGCTCGCCCCTCAGGGGCTTAGACTATGGCTACACCTTC
CASSSPLRGLDYGYTF
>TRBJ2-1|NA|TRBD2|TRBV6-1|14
TGTGCCAGTCAACTAGCGGGGGGGCCGAATGAGCAGTTCTTC
CASQLAGGPNEQFF
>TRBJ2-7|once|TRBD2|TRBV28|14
TGTGCCAGCAGTTTAGAGCGGGAGAGGTGCGAGCAGTACTTC
CASSLERERCEQYF
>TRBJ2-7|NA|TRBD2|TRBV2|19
TGTGCCAGCAGCTTCACTAGCGGGAAGGGGGAGGCGGGTCTACGGGAGCAGTACTTC
CASSFTSGKGEAGLREQYF
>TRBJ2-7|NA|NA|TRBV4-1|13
TGCGCCAGCAGTTCAGCGGAGTCCTACGAGCAGTACTTC
CASSSAESYEQYF
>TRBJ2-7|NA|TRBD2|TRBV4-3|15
TGCGCCAGCAGCCCGGCTAGCGGGGGAACCTACGAGCAGTACTTC
CASSPASGGTYEQYF
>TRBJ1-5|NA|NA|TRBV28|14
TGTGCCTCAACAAGGCGGGCCCTCAATCAGCCCCAGCATTTT
CASTRRALNQPQHF
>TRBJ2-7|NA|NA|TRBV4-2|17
TGTGCCAGCAGCCAATTTAACAGCGGCCAATTCTCCTACGAGCAGTACTTC
CASSQFNSGQFSYEQYF
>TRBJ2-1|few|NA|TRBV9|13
TGTGCCAGCAGCCCCTCAGGTCTTAATGAGCAGTTCTTC
CASSPSGLNEQFF
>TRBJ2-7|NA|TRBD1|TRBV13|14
TGTGCCAGCAGCTTGCGGGACAGGGTCTACGAGCAGTACTTC
CASSLRDRVYEQYF